The 32 T cell receptor beta chains presented below share a single source sample, sequenced in a study of blood T cell repertoires in COVID-19. TCRdb keeps only in-frame clones here, not all; method: immunoSEQ multiplex PCR. The profile covers approximately 390,000 clones, with about 83% appearing a single time and approximately 9.3% taken by the ten largest. The sample consisted of PBMCs or T cells enriched from blood (not recorded which). The receptor set was obtained from a woman aged 45-65 years who had recovered from COVID-19.

The chain has TRBV3-1 (or the pseudogene TRBV3-2) and TRBJ1-4; 10 nucleotides align to TRBD1. The ends lost 4 bases at V and 9 bases at J; junction bases unmatched: 8. The CDR3 extends over 15 amino acids. Looked up from germline, CDR1 is LGHDT and CDR2 is YNNKEL (reference sequence). This chain's CDR3 is CASSPVGQGRKKLFF. The CDR3 DNA is TGTGCCAGCAGCCCCGTGGGACAGGGGAGGAAAAAACTGTTTTTT.

This clone was counted a single time. The rearrangement uses TRBV28 and TRBJ2-7; unclear D gene. The CDR3 loop spans 13 amino acids. Germline values: CDR1 MDHEN, CDR2 SYDVKM. V dropped 4 bases and J dropped 3 bases, with 10 bases sitting between them. CDR3 bases: TGTGCCAGCAGTTATCCCCTCCTCTACGAGCAGTACTTC. Translated: CASSYPLLYEQYF.

In DNA form, the CDR3 reads TGTGCCAGCAGTTTAATTGGCAGATACACTGAAGCTTTCTTT. It yields the protein CASSLIGRYTEAFF. V and J are TRBV27 and TRBJ1-1; no reliable D call. Trimming shortened V by 2 bases and J by 3 bases, and 10 bases separated the two germline ends. This CDR3 has 14 residues. Germline loops: CDR1 MNHEY, CDR2 SMNVEV (reference sequence).

V gene TRBV5-1 combines with J gene TRBJ2-3; D is perhaps TRBD1 (7 bases). Trimming shortened V by 3 bases and J by 1 base, and 15 bases separated the two germline ends. This CDR3 has 16 residues. CDR1 is SGHRS, CDR2 YFSETQ, per germline. The CDR3 is CASSSQGTGGTDTQYF. The CDR3 nucleotides are TGCGCCAGCAGCTCACAGGGGACGGGGGGCACAGATACGCAGTATTTT.

The gene calls are TRBV4-1 and TRBJ1-5; no clear D. Trimming left V 3 bases short and J 0 bases short, with 12 bases between. In germline, CDR1 is MGHRA, CDR2 YSYEKL. The CDR3 contains 16 residues. The CDR3 protein is CASSQDYSNSNQPQHF. The CDR3 DNA is TGCGCCAGCAGCCAGGACTACAGTAATAGCAATCAGCCCCAGCATTTT.

The chain joins TRBV25-1 to TRBJ1-2; tentative D call: TRBD1 (6 bases). V was trimmed by 4 bases and J by 3 bases, leaving 15 bases between them. CDR1 is MGHDK and CDR2 is SYGVNS in the germline V gene. The CDR3 runs to 15 residues. CDR3 sequence: CASSGTGFQDYGYTF. The CDR3 DNA reads as TGTGCCAGCAGTGGAACAGGGTTCCAAGACTATGGCTACACCTTC.

The chain has TRBV19 and TRBJ2-7; D is perhaps TRBD1 (6 bases). CDR3 size: 14 residues. V was shortened by 3 bases and J by 7 bases, with 16 bases between the two germline ends. Looked up from germline, CDR1 is LNHDA and CDR2 is SQIVND (reference sequence). CDR3 DNA sequence: TGTGCCAGTAGTATGCCGTGGGACATTGAGGAGCAGTACTTC. This encodes CASSMPWDIEEQYF. Looking up the rest from reference TRBV19 and TRBJ2-7 gives the full variable domain: DGGITQSPKYLFRKEGQNVTLSCEQNLNHDAMYWYRQDPGQGLRLIYYSQIVNDFQKGDIAEGYSVSREKKESFPLTVTSAQKNPTAFYLCASSMPWDIEEQYFGPGTRLTVT.

Only a few counts were recorded for this clone. The rearrangement joins TRBV7-6 to TRBJ2-3; tentatively, D is TRBD2 (5 bases). CDR1 is SGHVS and CDR2 is FNYEAQ in the germline V gene. The germline V and J ends were trimmed by 5 bases and 9 bases, with 21 bases remaining between them. This CDR3 is 15 amino acids long. In DNA, the CDR3 is TGTGCCAGCAGCCTCAACGGACTGGACCCCGCGACGCAGTATTTT. Its translation: CASSLNGLDPATQYF. The full variable domain, with the rest looked up from reference TRBV7-6 and TRBJ2-3, is GAGVSQSPRYKVTKRGQDVALRCDPISGHVSLYWYRQALGQGPEFLTYFNYEAQQDKSGLPNDRFSAERPEGSISTLTIQRTEQRDSAMYRCASSLNGLDPATQYFGPGTRLTVL.

The V and J genes are TRBV7-9 and TRBJ1-1; TRBD1 aligns across 8 bases. Looked up from germline, CDR1 is SEHNR and CDR2 is FQNEAQ (reference sequence). The CDR3 is 14 amino acids. J gave up 8 bases and V 4 bases, and 9 bases lay outside the gene matches. The chain's CDR3 is CASSSSRGQEEAFF. The CDR3 coding sequence is TGTGCCAGCAGCTCATCACGGGGACAGGAGGAAGCTTTCTTT. Drawing the rest from reference TRBV7-9 and TRBJ1-1, the complete variable domain is DTGVSQNPRHKITKRGQNVTFRCDPISEHNRLYWYRQTLGQGPEFLTYFQNEAQLEKSRLLSDRFSAERPKGSFSTLEIQRTEQGDSAMYLCASSSSRGQEEAFFGQGTRLTVV.

This clone showed up just a few times. J is TRBJ1-5 and V is TRBV6-5; D is unresolved. Trimming left V 6 bases short and J 0 bases short, with 6 bases between. Germline V lookup: CDR1 MNHEY, CDR2 SVGAGI. This CDR3 contains 13 residues. CDR3 nucleotide sequence: TGTGCCAGCAGCCCACTTAGCAATCAGCCCCAGCATTTT. Amino acids: CASSPLSNQPQHF.

This sequence joins TRBV28 and TRBJ2-7; no definite D call. V lost 4 bases and J 0 bases, leaving 16 bases between the germline ends. The CDR3 sequence is 16 residues long. CDR1 and CDR2 from the germline V gene are MDHEN and SYDVKM. The CDR3 loop is CASSSAAAGSSYEQYF. The CDR3 region has the DNA TGTGCCAGCAGTTCCGCCGCTGCAGGCAGCTCCTACGAGCAGTACTTC. The full variable domain, in which reference TRBV28 and TRBJ2-7 provide the parts outside the CDR3, is DVKVTQSSRYLVKRTGEKVFLECVQDMDHENMFWYRQDPGLGLRLIYFSYDVKMKEKGDIPEGYSVSREKKERFSLILESASTNQTSMYLCASSSAAAGSSYEQYFGPGTRLTVT.

The V gene is TRBV11-2, the J gene TRBJ1-6, with D possibly matching TRBD1 (6 bases). Germline lookup yields CDR1 SGHAT and CDR2 FQNNGV. The CDR3 has 18 amino acids. The V and J ends lost 5 bases and 3 bases respectively, with 20 bases between them. The CDR3 bases are TGTGCCAGCAGCACCCCGCGTGAGGGGGACAACTATAATTCACCCCTCCACTTT. This sequence encodes CASSTPREGDNYNSPLHF.

This chain joins TRBV11-2 and TRBJ1-1; unclear D gene. Looked up from germline, CDR1 is SGHAT and CDR2 is FQNNGV. The CDR3 sequence is 13 residues long. V was trimmed by 3 bases and J by 0 bases, leaving 5 bases between them. The CDR3 spells CASSLEVNTEAFF. CDR3 DNA sequence: TGTGCCAGCAGCTTGGAGGTGAACACTGAAGCTTTCTTT.

V is TRBV7-9 and J is TRBJ1-4; D is undetermined. The CDR3 sequence is 15 residues long. V was trimmed by 6 bases and J by 5 bases, leaving 16 bases between them. The V gene's germline CDR1 is SEHNR and CDR2 FQNEAQ (reference sequence). The CDR3 DNA reads as TGTGCCAGCAGTTCTCAGTTAAACCGAAATGAAAAACTGTTTTTT. Amino acid sequence: CASSSQLNRNEKLFF.

This clone was detected a few times. This rearrangement joins TRBV2 to TRBJ2-7, with 9 bases fitting TRBD1. The CDR3 has 14 residues. Unmatched junction bases numbered 9, after V lost 6 bases and J lost 6 bases. Per germline, CDR1 SNHLY and CDR2 FYNNEI. The CDR3 loop reads CASREDRGSGEQYF. The CDR3 DNA follows: TGTGCCAGCAGAGAGGACAGGGGTAGTGGCGAGCAGTACTTC.

The rearrangement joins TRBV28 to TRBJ1-1; possible D gene TRBD1, 6 bases. V was pared by 6 bases and J by 6 bases, with 23 bases between. From germline, CDR1 is MDHEN and CDR2 SYDVKM. CDR3 size: 16 residues. The CDR3 spells CASSPTGNREGAEAFF. Here the CDR3 DNA reads TGTGCCAGCAGCCCAACCGGAAACAGGGAGGGCGCTGAAGCTTTCTTT.

This sequence joins TRBV10-1 and TRBJ2-5; 7 bases agree with TRBD1. V was clipped by 9 bases and J by 4 bases; unmatched bases: 11. CDR3 length: 14 amino acids. Germline V gene lookup returns CDR1 WNHNN and CDR2 SYGVQD (reference sequence). CDR3 region: CARPRGQARETQYF. DNA of the CDR3: TGCGCCAGACCCCGAGGACAGGCGAGAGAGACCCAGTACTTC.

The chain recombines TRBV19 with TRBJ2-1, with TRBD1 matching 9 bases. The CDR3 is made up of 15 amino acids. V lost 4 bases to trimming and J lost 8 bases; unmatched junction nucleotides: 9. Germline values: CDR1 LNHDA, CDR2 SQIVND (reference sequence). The CDR3 nucleotides read TGTGCCAGTAGTACACGGGACAGGGTTTCGCATGAGCAGTTCTTC. Amino acids: CASSTRDRVSHEQFF.

The chain combines TRBV9 with TRBJ2-2; a possible D gene is TRBD2 (5 bases). The CDR3 length is 15 residues. The V and J ends lost 3 bases and 6 bases respectively, with 15 bases between them. Germline V gene lookup returns CDR1 SGDLS and CDR2 YYNGEE. CDR3 DNA: TGTGCCAGCAGCGCTAGCAGGCCCCTTTCCGGGGAGCTGTTTTTT. Its protein is CASSASRPLSGELFF.

J is TRBJ1-2 and V is TRBV27; D is undetermined. Germline values: CDR1 MNHEY, CDR2 SMNVEV (reference sequence). The V end was cut by 5 bases, the J end by 7 bases, with 14 bases between. This CDR3 has 13 amino acids. The DNA for the CDR3 is TGTGCCAGCAGTCCCTTGCGATCGGGTGGCTACACCTTC. Amino acids: CASSPLRSGGYTF.

The V and J genes are TRBV28 and TRBJ1-1, with TRBD1 matching over 9 bases. V gave up 6 bases and J gave up 6 bases; unmatched junction bases: 11. The CDR3 sequence is 15 residues long. Germline loops: CDR1 MDHEN, CDR2 SYDVKM. CDR3 sequence (DNA): TGTGCCAGCAGCCAACCGGGACAGGGAAACGCTGAAGCTTTCTTT. Its translation is CASSQPGQGNAEAFF.

The gene calls are TRBV25-1 and TRBJ1-1, with D possibly being TRBD1 (5 bases). Germline CDR1 and CDR2: MGHDK and SYGVNS. V shed 0 bases and J shed 6 bases, with 8 bases lying between them. The CDR3 sequence is 13 residues long. The DNA of the CDR3 is TGTGCCAGCAGTGAATATGCGGGGGCTGAAGCTTTCTTT. It yields the protein CASSEYAGAEAFF.

The J gene is TRBJ1-2, the V gene TRBV3-1 (or the pseudogene TRBV3-2); TRBD1 aligns across 8 bases. Trimming cost V 4 bases and J 0 bases; bases outside gene matches: 4. CDR3 size: 15 residues. The germline CDR1 and CDR2 sequences are LGHDT and YNNKEL (reference sequence). This CDR3 reads CASSLPGQANYGYTF. In nucleotides, the CDR3 is TGTGCCAGCAGCCTCCCGGGACAGGCTAACTATGGCTACACCTTC.

This clone was detected a few times. The J gene is TRBJ1-1, the V gene TRBV10-3, with D maybe TRBD1 (6 bases). Germline values: CDR1 ENHRY, CDR2 SYGVKD. V was shortened by 10 bases and J by 0 bases, with 15 bases between the two germline ends. The CDR3 totals 14 residues. The CDR3 DNA is TGTGCCACCATACCGGGGGGCATGAACACTGAAGCTTTCTTT. Its translation: CATIPGGMNTEAFF.

This chain links TRBV27 with TRBJ1-2; a possible D gene is TRBD1 (5 bases). Germline values: CDR1 MNHEY, CDR2 SMNVEV (reference sequence). V lost 0 bases to trimming and J lost 4 bases, with 12 bases between them. The CDR3 totals 15 residues. The CDR3, as DNA: TGTGCCAGCAGTTTATCGATGTCGGGGGGCTATGGCTACACCTTC. This translates into CASSLSMSGGYGYTF.

The chain has TRBV30 and TRBJ1-2; D is undetermined. The V gene lost 2 bases and the J gene lost 0 bases, with 4 bases spanning the gap. CDR1 and CDR2 (germline): GTSNPN, SVGIG (reference sequence). The CDR3 has 12 residues. The CDR3 region is CAWSPTNYGYTF. The CDR3 DNA follows: TGTGCCTGGAGTCCTACTAACTATGGCTACACCTTC.

The V and J genes are TRBV7-2 and TRBJ2-7, with D possibly TRBD1 on 6 matching bases. Germline-derived CDR1 and CDR2 are SGHTA and FQGNSA. This CDR3 spans 14 amino acids. With 1 base removed from V and 3 bases from J, the gap between germline ends came to 10 bases. CDR3: CASSLGGGSYEQYF. CDR3 coding DNA: TGTGCCAGCAGCTTAGGTGGGGGCAGCTACGAGCAGTACTTC. The complete variable domain, with remaining parts taken from reference TRBV7-2 and TRBJ2-7, reads GAGVSQSPSNKVTEKGKDVELRCDPISGHTALYWYRQSLGQGLEFLIYFQGNSAPDKSGLPSDRFSAERTGGSVSTLTIQRTQQEDSAVYLCASSLGGGSYEQYFGPGTRLTVT.

The chain links TRBV5-1 to TRBJ2-7; D call uncertain. The CDR3 is 15 residues long. Germline CDR1 SGHRS, CDR2 YFSETQ. Trimming took off 0 bases at V and 0 bases at J, with 10 bases between the two ends. The DNA of the CDR3 is TGCGCCAGCAGCTTGGGAGGTGACTTCTCCTACGAGCAGTACTTC. As protein: CASSLGGDFSYEQYF.

The V call is TRBV6-6, the J call TRBJ2-7; 10 nucleotides align to TRBD2. This CDR3 comprises 14 residues. Looked up from germline, CDR1 is MNHNY and CDR2 is SVGAGI (reference sequence). Trimming removed 10 bases from V and 4 bases from J; junction bases left unmatched: 10. The CDR3 loop reads CAIRGGTSVYEQYF. The DNA for the CDR3 is TGTGCCATCCGGGGGGGGACTAGCGTTTACGAGCAGTACTTC.

In this sample, this clone turned up a few times. The CDR3: CASSQNPTGGQPQHF. In DNA form, the CDR3 reads TGTGCCAGCAGCCAAAATCCGACGGGGGGTCAGCCCCAGCATTTT. This chain connects TRBV3-1 (or the pseudogene TRBV3-2) to TRBJ1-5, with D possibly being TRBD1 (5 bases). V was pared by 2 bases and J by 6 bases, with 14 bases between. The V gene's germline CDR1 is LGHDT and CDR2 YNNKEL (reference sequence). The CDR3 consists of 15 residues.

The genes are TRBV5-4 and TRBJ1-6; 9 bases align to TRBD1. The J segment lost 10 bases and the V segment lost 2 bases, leaving 10 bases of the junction unmatched. CDR3 length equals 16 residues. Germline loops: CDR1 SGHNT, CDR2 YYREEE (reference sequence). The CDR3, as DNA: TGTGCCAGCAGCTTCCCCGGGGACAGGGTTAGCTCACCCCTCCACTTT. Amino acid sequence: CASSFPGDRVSSPLHF.

The V call is TRBV29-1, the J call TRBJ1-4; D is possibly TRBD1 (6 bases). CDR3 length equals 13 residues. Germline V lookup: CDR1 SQVTM, CDR2 ANQGSEA. Trimming stripped 7 bases from V and 2 bases from J, with 11 bases between. CDR3 nucleotide sequence: TGCAGCGCAAAGGACAGCACTAATGAAAAACTGTTTTTT. This sequence encodes CSAKDSTNEKLFF.